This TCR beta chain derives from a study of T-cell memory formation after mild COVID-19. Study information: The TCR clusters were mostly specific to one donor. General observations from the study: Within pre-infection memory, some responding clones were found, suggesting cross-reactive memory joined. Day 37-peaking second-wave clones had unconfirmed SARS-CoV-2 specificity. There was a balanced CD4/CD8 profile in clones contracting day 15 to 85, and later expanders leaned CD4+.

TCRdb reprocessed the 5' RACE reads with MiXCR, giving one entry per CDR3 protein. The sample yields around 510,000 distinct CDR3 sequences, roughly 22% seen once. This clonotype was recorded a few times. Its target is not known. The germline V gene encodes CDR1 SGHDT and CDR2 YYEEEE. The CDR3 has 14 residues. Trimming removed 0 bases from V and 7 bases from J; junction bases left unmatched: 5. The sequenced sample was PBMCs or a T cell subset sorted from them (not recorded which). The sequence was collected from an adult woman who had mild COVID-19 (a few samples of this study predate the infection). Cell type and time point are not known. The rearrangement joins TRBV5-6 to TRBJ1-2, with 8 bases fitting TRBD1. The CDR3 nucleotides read TGTGCCAGCAGCTTGGCGATGACAGGGGCTGGCTACACCTTC. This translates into CASSLAMTGAGYTF.